This TCR beta chain was profiled in a study of cytomegalovirus exposure and HLA in healthy donors. The PCR had 60 Vbeta and 13 Jbeta primers. TCRdb's copy holds only in-frame clones and misses some; the assay was immunoSEQ multiplex PCR. The sample holds around 99,000 clones, more than 75% seen once. CDR3 length: 15 amino acids. Germline trimming cut 1 base from V and 7 bases from J; bases unmatched to any gene: 8. Germline CDR1 MGHDK, CDR2 SYGVNS. Sequencing was performed on PBMCs. This clonotype originated in a man aged 25 to 40 in good health and CMV-seropositive. The chain links TRBV25-1 to TRBJ1-2, with 8 positions matching TRBD1. The CDR3 here is CASSESGGQGGGYTF. CDR3 bases: TGTGCCAGCAGTGAATCAGGAGGACAGGGTGGTGGCTACACCTTC.